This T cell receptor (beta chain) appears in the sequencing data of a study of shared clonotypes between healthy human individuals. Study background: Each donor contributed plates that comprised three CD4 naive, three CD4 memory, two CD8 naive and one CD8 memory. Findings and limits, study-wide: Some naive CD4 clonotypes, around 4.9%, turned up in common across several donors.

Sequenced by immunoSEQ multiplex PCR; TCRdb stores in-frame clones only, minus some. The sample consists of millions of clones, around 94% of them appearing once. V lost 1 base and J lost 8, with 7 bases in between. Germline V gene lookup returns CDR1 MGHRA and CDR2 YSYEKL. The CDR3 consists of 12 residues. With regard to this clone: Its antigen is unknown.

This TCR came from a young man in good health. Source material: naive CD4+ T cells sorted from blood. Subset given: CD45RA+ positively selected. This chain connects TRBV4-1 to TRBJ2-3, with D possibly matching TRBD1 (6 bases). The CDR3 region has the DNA TGCGCCAGCAGCCAAGGGGGGCCTACGCAGTATTTT. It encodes CASSQGGPTQYF.